These 3 T cell receptor beta chains were sequenced from one sample in a study of T cells in Graves' hyperthyroidism and ophthalmopathy. The CDR3 regions of TCR beta were amplified from RNA transcripts. First-round RT-PCR with HTBI primers amplified the TCR CDR3 region. TCRdb re-derived calls from the multiplex PCR reads in MiXCR, one entry per CDR3 protein. In the table there are roughly 350,000 distinct CDR3 sequences, about 14% of which are singletons. Sequencing used blood. The origin of the receptors is a woman in her thirties with Graves' ophthalmopathy.

V and J are TRBV5-1 and TRBJ2-2; D is possibly TRBD1 (5 bases). Germline values: CDR1 SGHRS, CDR2 YFSETQ. V gave up 4 bases and J gave up 6 bases, with 16 bases separating them. This CDR3 has 15 residues. CDR3 amino acids: CASSLVGVRSGELFF. The CDR3 nucleotides read TGCGCCAGCAGCCTGGTAGGGGTGCGTTCCGGGGAGCTGTTTTTT.

This clonotype was detected many times. The chain uses TRBV18 and TRBJ1-2; 8 bases agree with TRBD1. The germline V gene has CDR1 KGHSH and CDR2 LQKENI. V was pared by 4 bases and J by 4 bases, with 11 bases of the junction left unmatched. The CDR3 has 16 residues. Here the CDR3 reads CASSLPGQDRIYGYTF. Here the CDR3 DNA reads TGTGCCAGCTCACTACCGGGACAGGATCGGATCTATGGCTACACCTTC.

There are many counts of this clonotype. This rearrangement joins TRBV24-1 to TRBJ2-1, with D perhaps matching TRBD2 (5 bases). V lost 1 base and J lost 9, with 15 bases in between. Germline CDR1 reads KGHDR; CDR2 reads SFDVKD. The CDR3 contains 15 residues. CDR3 amino acids: CATSDFGDPNGEQFF. DNA of the CDR3: TGTGCCACCAGTGATTTCGGGGATCCCAACGGTGAGCAGTTCTTC.